This T cell receptor (beta chain) was obtained from a study of shared clonotypes between healthy human individuals. In the case of this clone: What it binds is unknown.

The study, taken as a whole, reports: The donor pool, a small one, limited the genetic and exposure-history diversity represented.

CD45RO-negative CD8 cells positively selected for CCR7 made up the naive population, which excluded terminally differentiated effector memory CD45RA+ cells. Some 30,000 T cell genomes (approximately 0.2 ug DNA) went into each sorted-subset replicate. Original methodology: ImmunoSEQ output lacked quality scores and full-length reads, limiting matched filtering. Profiling relied on immunoSEQ multiplex PCR, and the TCRdb table lists in-frame clones only, not all of them. For V, J and clone size, that table is used; D and trimming come from the DNA. The data hold millions of clones, with 85% to 95% observed a single time. The CDR3 length is 17 residues. The V gene lost 7 bases and the J gene lost 0 bases, with 20 bases spanning the gap. Germline CDR1 reads LNHDA; CDR2 reads SQIVND (reference sequence).

The chain is built from TRBV19 and TRBJ2-3; the D gene could be TRBD1 or TRBD2 (5 bases each). The receptor comes from a man younger than 30 in good health. Some clones in this sample may be carry-over from other donors' samples. The sample was naive CD8+ T cells from PBMCs. Here the CDR3 reads CASKAFVRDGSTDTQYF. In nucleotides, the CDR3 is TGTGCCAGTAAAGCTTTCGTCCGGGACGGTAGCACAGATACGCAGTATTTT.